These 6 T cell receptor beta chains came from one sample sequenced in a study of spatial heterogeneity in lung cancer. Study findings and constraints: It was found that expanded intratumoral alpha and beta TCR counts tracked tumor mutation counts.

TCRdb recomputed calls from the 5' RACE reads with MiXCR, one row per CDR3 protein. The sample has roughly 17,000 distinct CDR3 sequences; over 6.5% are singletons. Noted time point: sample taken at primary tumor resection. For these TCRs, the target antigens are not known. The specimen comprised lung tumor tissue, sampled at surgery. These TCRs come from a female donor with early-stage non-small cell lung cancer.

In this sample, this clonotype turned up many times. The chain joins TRBV4-1 to TRBJ2-3; D perhaps matches TRBD2 (6 bases). The V gene's germline CDR1 is MGHRA and CDR2 YSYEKL. The V and J ends lost 0 bases and 0 bases respectively, with 13 bases between them. The CDR3 is made up of 17 amino acids. For the CDR3, the DNA is TGCGCCAGCAGCCAAGATTTTGGAGGGGCAAGCACAGATACGCAGTATTTT. Amino acid sequence: CASSQDFGGASTDTQYF.

This clonotype is deemed medium-sized. This chain connects TRBV29-1 to TRBJ1-5; D unresolved. Trimming left V 4 bases short and J 7 bases short, with 14 bases between. There are 13 residues in the CDR3. The germline V gene encodes CDR1 SQVTM and CDR2 ANQGSEA. The CDR3 DNA is TGCAGCGTTGTAGTCGGGCTTGGGCAGCCCCAGCATTTT. This codes for CSVVVGLGQPQHF.

This clonotype showed up many times. V usage is TRBV20-1 and J usage is TRBJ2-1; 8 bases line up with TRBD1. This CDR3 has 18 residues. Trimming removed 6 bases from V and 7 bases from J; junction bases left unmatched: 23. Germline assignment: CDR1 DFQATT and CDR2 SNEGSKA (reference sequence). The CDR3 reads CSAEGTGRGQSLWNEQFF. CDR3 DNA sequence: TGCAGTGCCGAAGGAACGGGCAGGGGGCAATCATTGTGGAATGAGCAGTTCTTC.

This clonotype was picked up many times. The rearrangement uses TRBV7-2 and TRBJ1-1; the D is unclear. The CDR3 runs 13 residues. The germline V gene encodes CDR1 SGHTA and CDR2 FQGNSA. V shed 4 bases and J shed 5 bases, with 11 bases lying between them. For the CDR3, the DNA is TGTGCCAGCAGCTCCCCTTTGGGAACTGAAGCTTTCTTT. It codes for CASSSPLGTEAFF.

This clonotype was counted between two and nine times. V is TRBV2 and J is TRBJ2-5, with D perhaps matching TRBD1 (5 bases). V shed 8 bases and J shed 6 bases, with 19 bases lying between them. Per germline, CDR1 SNHLY and CDR2 FYNNEI. The CDR3 contains 14 residues. In DNA form, the CDR3 reads TGTGCCAGCGTCCAGGGATGGGGAATGAAGACCCAGTACTTC. Protein sequence: CASVQGWGMKTQYF.

This clonotype occurred a few times. This chain connects TRBV12-3 or TRBV12-4 to TRBJ2-7; 7 positions match TRBD1. The V gene end was trimmed by 6 bases and the J gene end by 2 bases; junction bases not matched to a gene: 7. CDR3 size: 14 residues. In DNA, the CDR3 is TGTGCCAGCAGATCGACAGGGACCCCCTACGAGCAGTACTTC. Amino acid sequence: CASRSTGTPYEQYF.